The 23 T cell receptor beta chains listed next were all sequenced from one sample in a study of identical twins. TCRdb ran MiXCR on the 5' RACE reads and lists one entry per CDR3 protein. The table lists roughly 250,000 distinct CDR3 sequences, 6.5% to 9% of them singletons, with around 5% in the top ten. This sample also appeared in a second study, on yellow fever vaccine responses in identical twins.

The source material was CD8+ T cells sorted from blood. The receptors derive from a woman aged 18-30 years in good health.

This chain joins TRBV20-1 and TRBJ2-5, with 11 bases matching TRBD2. Looked up from germline, CDR1 is DFQATT and CDR2 is SNEGSKA (reference sequence). V lost 6 bases and J lost 2; bases outside the gene matches: 8. This CDR3 region has 15 residues. Here the CDR3 reads CSALPSGGNQETQYF. CDR3 in DNA: TGCAGTGCGCTTCCTAGCGGGGGGAATCAAGAGACCCAGTACTTC.

The chain uses TRBV12-3 or TRBV12-4 and TRBJ2-2; D assignment may be TRBD1 or TRBD2 (6 bases each). V was cut by 5 bases and J by 3 bases, with 22 bases left in between. This CDR3 has 18 residues. The CDR3 region has the DNA TGTGCCAGCAGTCTGACAGGTCTCCCTAGGGGGGACACCGGGGAGCTGTTTTTT. Amino acid sequence: CASSLTGLPRGDTGELFF.

This chain links TRBV18 with TRBJ2-1, with 10 bases fitting TRBD2. The ends lost 4 bases at V and 9 bases at J; junction bases unmatched: 12. In germline, CDR1 is KGHSH, CDR2 LQKENI. The CDR3 has 16 amino acids. This CDR3 reads CASSLESGRAISEQFF. Written as DNA, the CDR3 is TGTGCCAGCTCACTCGAGAGCGGGAGGGCCATAAGTGAGCAGTTCTTC.

This clonotype was observed at least ten times. This CDR3 reads CASSPRTSGEQYF. The CDR3 DNA reads TGTGCCAGCAGCCCAAGGACTAGCGGGGAGCAGTACTTC. The V call is TRBV7-9, the J call TRBJ2-5; 12 bases fit TRBD2. The CDR3 has 13 amino acids. Germline loops: CDR1 SEHNR, CDR2 FQNEAQ (reference sequence). V gave up 5 bases and J gave up 11 bases; unmatched junction bases: 6.

This clonotype was found a few times. The V gene is TRBV10-3, the J gene TRBJ2-6; D may match TRBD1 or TRBD2 (6 bases each). The germline V gene has CDR1 ENHRY and CDR2 SYGVKD. This CDR3 comprises 19 residues. V was pared by 8 bases and J by 0 bases, with 23 bases between. CDR3: CAIAGTPANSLSGANVLTF. DNA of the CDR3: TGTGCCATCGCGGGGACACCTGCAAACAGCCTCTCTGGGGCCAACGTCCTGACTTTC.

This clonotype was picked up a small number of times. This chain connects TRBV3-1 to TRBJ2-3, with D tentatively TRBD2 (7 bases). V was trimmed by 1 base and J by 1 base, leaving 15 bases between them. The CDR3 is 17 residues long. CDR1 LGHDT and CDR2 YNNKEL come from the germline V gene (reference sequence). CDR3 residues: CASSQVRGAARTDTQYF. The CDR3, as DNA: TGTGCCAGCAGCCAAGTTCGGGGGGCAGCCCGCACAGATACGCAGTATTTT.

This clonotype showed up just a few times. J is TRBJ2-3 and V is TRBV27, with D possibly matching TRBD2 (6 bases). This CDR3 spans 16 amino acids. Germline lookup yields CDR1 MNHEY and CDR2 SMNVEV (reference sequence). Trimming removed 5 bases from V and 11 bases from J, with 26 bases in between. CDR3 residues: CASSGGDSTGDFRQYF. CDR3 nucleotide sequence: TGTGCCAGCAGTGGCGGGGACTCTACCGGGGACTTTAGGCAGTATTTT.

The V and J genes are TRBV6-2 or TRBV6-3 and TRBJ1-1, with TRBD1 matching over 7 bases. J gave up 0 bases and V 2 bases, and 9 bases lay outside the gene matches. This CDR3 region has 17 residues. Germline V gene lookup returns CDR1 MNHEY and CDR2 SVGEGT. This CDR3 reads CASSYARDSPLNTEAFF. In DNA form, the CDR3 reads TGTGCCAGCAGTTACGCACGGGACAGCCCGTTGAACACTGAAGCTTTCTTT.

This clonotype was recorded once. The chain joins TRBV12-3 or TRBV12-4 to TRBJ1-6; tentatively, D is TRBD1 (6 bases). V lost 6 bases to trimming and J lost 9 bases, with 15 bases between them. This CDR3 is 14 amino acids long. CDR3 nucleotides: TGTGCCAGCAGAACACAGGGTAGGGTTTCACCCCTCCACTTT. Its protein is CASRTQGRVSPLHF.

CDR3 amino acids: CASSQDWGSGRQNEQFF. CDR3 in DNA: TGCGCCAGCAGCCAAGATTGGGGTAGCGGGAGACAGAATGAGCAGTTCTTC. V usage is TRBV4-1 and J usage is TRBJ2-1; 9 bases match TRBD2. The CDR3 has 17 residues. The J segment lost 7 bases and the V segment lost 0 bases, leaving 10 bases of the junction unmatched. Germline loops: CDR1 MGHRA, CDR2 YSYEKL.

This clonotype occurred a few times. The V call is TRBV27, the J call TRBJ2-1; 7 positions match TRBD2. Losses at the gene ends were 8 bases for V and 0 bases for J; bases not matched to a gene: 10. CDR1 is MNHEY, CDR2 SMNVEV, per germline (reference sequence). This CDR3 spans 16 amino acids. The chain's CDR3 is CASGLAVTFSYNEQFF. The CDR3 nucleotides are TGTGCCAGCGGGCTAGCGGTAACCTTCTCCTACAATGAGCAGTTCTTC.

This clonotype has at least ten counts. The chain joins TRBV5-5 to TRBJ2-3, with TRBD2 as a possible D gene (5 bases). V lost 0 bases and J lost 5, with 7 bases in between. The CDR3 totals 13 residues. Germline V gene lookup returns CDR1 SGHKS and CDR2 YYEKEE (reference sequence). CDR3 DNA: TGTGCCAGCAGCTTGGATGCGGGAGATACGCAGTATTTT. Translating gives CASSLDAGDTQYF.

This clonotype was picked up many times. The chain couples TRBV10-1 to TRBJ2-3; D is uncertain. Germline values: CDR1 WNHNN, CDR2 SYGVQD (reference sequence). The CDR3 length is 14 residues. Trimming took off 8 bases at V and 2 bases at J, with 14 bases between the two ends. The CDR3 spells CASGNEYATDTQYF. CDR3 in DNA: TGCGCCAGCGGGAATGAGTACGCCACAGATACGCAGTATTTT.

This rearrangement joins TRBV5-4 to TRBJ2-5; TRBD1 matches at 11 bases. CDR3 length: 14 amino acids. Germline trimming cut 4 bases from V and 4 bases from J; bases unmatched to any gene: 3. CDR1 and CDR2 from the germline V gene are SGHNT and YYREEE (reference sequence). The CDR3 loop is CASSGGTGGETQYF. CDR3 bases: TGTGCCAGCAGCGGAGGGACAGGGGGAGAGACCCAGTACTTC.

In its sample, this clonotype was seen many times. The chain has TRBV7-9 and TRBJ2-5; D uncertain. The CDR3 length is 14 residues. Germline V gene lookup returns CDR1 SEHNR and CDR2 FQNEAQ (reference sequence). Trimming stripped 6 bases from V and 5 bases from J, with 16 bases between. The CDR3 DNA reads TGTGCCAGCAGTCAAGAGGACCGTCGGGAGACCCAGTACTTC. Its protein is CASSQEDRRETQYF.

The chain links TRBV2 to TRBJ1-4; D gene ambiguous. With 5 bases removed from V and 4 bases from J, the gap between germline ends came to 11 bases. The CDR3 totals 14 residues. CDR1 is SNHLY and CDR2 is FYNNEI in the germline V gene. CDR3 sequence (DNA): TGTGCCAGCAGTTTCCCGTCAAATAATGAAAAACTGTTTTTT. It encodes CASSFPSNNEKLFF.

J is TRBJ1-6 and V is TRBV25-1, with TRBD1 matching over 8 bases. Germline assignment: CDR1 MGHDK and CDR2 SYGVNS. The CDR3 sequence is 14 residues long. The V gene end was trimmed by 5 bases and the J gene end by 7 bases; junction bases not matched to a gene: 4. In DNA, the CDR3 is TGTGCCAGCAGTAAGACAGGGGACAATTCACCCCTCCACTTT. Residues: CASSKTGDNSPLHF.

This clonotype was seen a handful of times. This sequence joins TRBV9 and TRBJ2-3; tentative D call: TRBD2 (6 bases). Germline V lookup: CDR1 SGDLS, CDR2 YYNGEE. Trimming stripped 3 bases from V and 5 bases from J, with 13 bases between. The CDR3 contains 14 residues. CDR3 DNA: TGTGCCAGCAGCGCAAGCGGCGGGATAGATACGCAGTATTTT. Amino acids: CASSASGGIDTQYF.

The CDR3: CASSLGVGVHSYEQYF. For the CDR3, the DNA is TGTGCCAGCAGCTTAGGGGTAGGCGTACACTCCTACGAGCAGTACTTC. The chain employs TRBV7-9 and TRBJ2-7; D remains ambiguous. CDR3 length: 16 amino acids. V dropped 1 base and J dropped 0 bases, with 13 bases sitting between them. CDR1 and CDR2 (germline): SEHNR, FQNEAQ (reference sequence).

This clonotype turned up a few times. In nucleotides, the CDR3 is TGTGCCAGTAGTATACTCTTATACAATGAGCAGTTCTTC. Translating gives CASSILLYNEQFF. The chain links TRBV19 to TRBJ2-1; D is undetermined. The CDR3 is made up of 13 amino acids. The V gene lost 2 bases and the J gene lost 4 bases, with 6 bases spanning the gap. Germline V gene lookup returns CDR1 LNHDA and CDR2 SQIVND (reference sequence).

This clonotype was seen a handful of times. V is TRBV7-2 and J is TRBJ2-5; D might be TRBD1 (6 bases). The V end lost 1 base, the J end lost 2 bases, and 11 bases lay between the germline ends. Germline V gene lookup returns CDR1 SGHTA and CDR2 FQGNSA. The CDR3 is made up of 15 amino acids. The CDR3 sequence: CASSLVQGPQETQYF. The CDR3, as DNA: TGTGCCAGCAGCTTAGTACAGGGACCACAAGAGACCCAGTACTTC. Full variable domain (outside the CDR3, taken from reference TRBV7-2 and TRBJ2-5): GAGVSQSPSNKVTEKGKDVELRCDPISGHTALYWYRQSLGQGLEFLIYFQGNSAPDKSGLPSDRFSAERTGGSVSTLTIQRTQQEDSAVYLCASSLVQGPQETQYFGPGTRLLVL.

This clonotype was seen repeatedly, ten times or more. The chain couples TRBV4-1 to TRBJ1-2; no reliable D call. The V end lost 1 base, the J end lost 8 bases, and 5 bases lay between the germline ends. Per germline, CDR1 MGHRA and CDR2 YSYEKL. CDR3 size: 11 residues. The CDR3 DNA sequence: TGCGCCAGCAGCCAAGGCCACGGCTACACCTTC. As protein: CASSQGHGYTF.

This clonotype was counted a few times. The chain joins TRBV15 to TRBJ2-1; D possibly corresponds to TRBD1 (5 bases). Germline V gene data show CDR1 as LNHNV and CDR2 as YYDKDF (reference sequence). This CDR3 has 11 residues. Trimming took 4 bases from V and 8 from J, leaving 6 bases between them. The CDR3 loop is CATSTGYEQFF. CDR3 DNA sequence: TGTGCCACCAGCACAGGGTATGAGCAGTTCTTC.